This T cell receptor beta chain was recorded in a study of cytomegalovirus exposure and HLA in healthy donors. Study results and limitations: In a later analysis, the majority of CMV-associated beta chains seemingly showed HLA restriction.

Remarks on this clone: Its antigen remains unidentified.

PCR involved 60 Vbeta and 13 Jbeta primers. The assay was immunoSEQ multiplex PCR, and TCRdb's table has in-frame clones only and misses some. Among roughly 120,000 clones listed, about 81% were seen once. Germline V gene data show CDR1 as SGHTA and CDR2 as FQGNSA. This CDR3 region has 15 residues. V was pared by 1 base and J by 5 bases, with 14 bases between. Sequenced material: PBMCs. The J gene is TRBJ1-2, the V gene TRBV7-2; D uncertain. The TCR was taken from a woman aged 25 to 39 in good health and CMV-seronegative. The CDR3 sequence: CASSLDRSKTYGYTF. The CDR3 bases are TGTGCCAGCAGCTTAGACAGAAGCAAGACATATGGCTACACCTTC. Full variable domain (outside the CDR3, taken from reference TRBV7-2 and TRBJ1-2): GAGVSQSPSNKVTEKGKDVELRCDPISGHTALYWYRQSLGQGLEFLIYFQGNSAPDKSGLPSDRFSAERTGGSVSTLTIQRTQQEDSAVYLCASSLDRSKTYGYTFGSGTRLTVV.